This TCR beta chain stems from a study of blood T cells in healthy people across ages. This clonotype was seen a handful of times. Its antigen is as yet unknown. Together with a sample-barcoded 5' primer, a J-beta primer mix was included in a second PCR lasting about 7 to 11 cycles. TCRdb recomputed calls from the 5' RACE reads with MiXCR, one row per CDR3 protein. In the table there are just under 550,000 distinct CDR3 sequences, around 24% of which are singletons. Overall study results and limits: The CMV status of each donor remained undetermined, and this could have confounded shifts in expanded clonotypes. Aged donors had fewer naive CD4+ cells and lower diversity than long-lived donors.

A further study also used this sample, focusing on T cells of mothers and their children. From that second work: Nobody spotted any persistent microchimeric T cell clones.

The sequencing sample was made of blood. The TCR comes from a boy younger than 18 in good health.

In DNA, the CDR3 is TGCAGTGCTAGAGCGAAGCCGGGGACGGAAGGAGGCTACACCTTC. Amino acids: CSARAKPGTEGGYTF. V and J are TRBV20-1 and TRBJ1-2; the D gene is possibly TRBD1 (5 bases). Germline values: CDR1 DFQATT, CDR2 SNEGSKA (reference sequence). This CDR3 has 15 amino acids. V was pared by 1 base and J by 8 bases, with 20 bases between.